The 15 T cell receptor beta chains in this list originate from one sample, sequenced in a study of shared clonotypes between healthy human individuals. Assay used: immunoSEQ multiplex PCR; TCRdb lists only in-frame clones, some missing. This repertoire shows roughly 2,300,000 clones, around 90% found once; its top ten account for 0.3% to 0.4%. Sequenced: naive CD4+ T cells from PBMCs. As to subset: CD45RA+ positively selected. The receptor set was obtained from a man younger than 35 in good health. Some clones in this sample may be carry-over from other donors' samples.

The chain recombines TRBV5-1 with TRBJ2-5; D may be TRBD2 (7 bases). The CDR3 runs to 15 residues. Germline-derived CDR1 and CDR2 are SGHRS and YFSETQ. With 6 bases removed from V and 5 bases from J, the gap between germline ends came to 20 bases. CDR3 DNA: TGCGCCAGCACTCCGGGGGGCGGCCAACCTGAGACCCAGTACTTC. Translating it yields CASTPGGGQPETQYF.

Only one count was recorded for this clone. The CDR3 coding sequence is TGTGCCCGCCAGGGGAGCGATTCACCCCTCCACTTT. Translated: CARQGSDSPLHF. The chain has TRBV5-5 and TRBJ1-6; TRBD1 is a possible D gene (6 bases). This CDR3 has 12 residues. Between the trimmed V and J ends, which lost 10 bases and 8 bases, there was a span of 13 bases. The germline V gene has CDR1 SGHKS and CDR2 YYEKEE (reference sequence).

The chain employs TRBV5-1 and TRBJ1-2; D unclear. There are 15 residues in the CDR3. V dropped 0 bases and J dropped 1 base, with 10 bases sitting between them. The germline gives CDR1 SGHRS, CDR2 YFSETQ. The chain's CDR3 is CASSLGRSGNYGYTF. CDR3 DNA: TGCGCCAGCAGCTTGGGGCGCTCTGGTAACTATGGCTACACCTTC.

CDR3 region: CASSEYGTGTYNEQFF. Written as DNA, the CDR3 is TGTGCCAGCAGTGAATATGGGACAGGGACCTACAATGAGCAGTTCTTC. The V call is TRBV25-1, the J call TRBJ2-1, with 9 bases fitting TRBD1. Per germline, CDR1 MGHDK and CDR2 SYGVNS. The J segment lost 2 bases and the V segment lost 0 bases, leaving 2 bases of the junction unmatched. The CDR3 spans 16 residues.

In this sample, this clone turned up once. The CDR3 sequence: CASSRGTAMGTEAFF. CDR3 in DNA: TGTGCCAGCTCACGGGGGACAGCAATGGGGACTGAAGCTTTCTTT. The rearrangement joins TRBV18 to TRBJ1-1; 7 nucleotides match TRBD1. The CDR3 extends over 15 amino acids. CDR1 KGHSH and CDR2 LQKENI come from the germline V gene. V gave up 4 bases and J gave up 5 bases; unmatched junction bases: 10.

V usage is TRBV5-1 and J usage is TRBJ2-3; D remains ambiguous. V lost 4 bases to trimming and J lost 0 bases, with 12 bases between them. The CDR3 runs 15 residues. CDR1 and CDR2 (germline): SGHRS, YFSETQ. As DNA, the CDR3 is TGCGCCAGCAGCCCCGACCCGTTTAGCACAGATACGCAGTATTTT. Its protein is CASSPDPFSTDTQYF. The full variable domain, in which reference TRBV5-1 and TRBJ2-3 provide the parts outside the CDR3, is KAGVTQTPRYLIKTRGQQVTLSCSPISGHRSVSWYQQTPGQGLQFLFEYFSETQRNKGNFPGRFSGRQFSNSRSEMNVSTLELGDSALYLCASSPDPFSTDTQYFGPGTRLTVL.

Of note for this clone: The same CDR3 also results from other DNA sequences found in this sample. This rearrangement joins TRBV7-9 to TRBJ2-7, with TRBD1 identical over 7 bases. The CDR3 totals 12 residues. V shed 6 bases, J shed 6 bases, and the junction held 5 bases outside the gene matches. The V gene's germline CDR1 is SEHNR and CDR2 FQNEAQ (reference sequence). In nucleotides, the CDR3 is TGTGCCAGCAGTTTTACAGGGGTCGAGCAGTACTTC. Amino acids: CASSFTGVEQYF.

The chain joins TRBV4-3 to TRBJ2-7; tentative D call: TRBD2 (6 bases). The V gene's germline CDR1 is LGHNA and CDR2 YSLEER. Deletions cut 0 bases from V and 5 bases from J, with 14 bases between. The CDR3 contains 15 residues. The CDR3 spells CASSQELAVPHEQYF. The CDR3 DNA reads TGCGCCAGCAGCCAAGAACTAGCCGTCCCCCACGAGCAGTACTTC.

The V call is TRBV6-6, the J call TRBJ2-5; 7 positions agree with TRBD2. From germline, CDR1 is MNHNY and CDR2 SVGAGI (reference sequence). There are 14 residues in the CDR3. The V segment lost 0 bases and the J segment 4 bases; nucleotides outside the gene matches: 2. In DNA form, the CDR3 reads TGTGCCAGCAGTTACTCATTAGCGGGAGAGACCCAGTACTTC. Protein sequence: CASSYSLAGETQYF.

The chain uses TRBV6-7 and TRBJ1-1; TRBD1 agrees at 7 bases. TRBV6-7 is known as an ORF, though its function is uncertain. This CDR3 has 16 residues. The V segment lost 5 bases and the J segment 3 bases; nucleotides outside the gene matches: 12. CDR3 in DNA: TGTGCCAGCAGTACGGGGGAAGGTAGGGGGCACACTGAAGCTTTCTTT. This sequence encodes CASSTGEGRGHTEAFF.

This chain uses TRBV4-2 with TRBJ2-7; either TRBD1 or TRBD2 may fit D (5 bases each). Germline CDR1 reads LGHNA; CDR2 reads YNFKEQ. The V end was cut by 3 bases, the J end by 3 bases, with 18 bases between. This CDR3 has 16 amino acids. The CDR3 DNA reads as TGTGCCAGCAGCCAGGAGGTTTGGGGGAGAGGCTACGAGCAGTACTTC. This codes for CASSQEVWGRGYEQYF.

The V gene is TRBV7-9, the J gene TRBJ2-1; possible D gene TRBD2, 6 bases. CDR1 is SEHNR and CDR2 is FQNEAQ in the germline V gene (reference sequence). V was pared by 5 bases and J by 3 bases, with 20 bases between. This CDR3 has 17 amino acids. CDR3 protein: CASSPLGRRDNYNEQFF. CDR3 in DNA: TGTGCCAGCAGCCCTTTGGGGCGGCGGGATAACTACAATGAGCAGTTCTTC.

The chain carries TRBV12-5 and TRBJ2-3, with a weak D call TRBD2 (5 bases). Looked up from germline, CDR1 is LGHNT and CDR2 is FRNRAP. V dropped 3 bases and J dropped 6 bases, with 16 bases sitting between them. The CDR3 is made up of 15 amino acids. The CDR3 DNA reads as TGTGCTAGTGGTTTTTCCCGTTTCTCGGGGGATACGCAGTATTTT. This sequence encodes CASGFSRFSGDTQYF.

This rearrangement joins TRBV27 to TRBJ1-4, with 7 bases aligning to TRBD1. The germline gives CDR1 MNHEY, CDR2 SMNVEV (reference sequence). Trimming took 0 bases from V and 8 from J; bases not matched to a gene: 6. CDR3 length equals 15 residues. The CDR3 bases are TGTGCCAGCAGTTTATCTGGGACAGCACCAGAAAAACTGTTTTTT. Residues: CASSLSGTAPEKLFF. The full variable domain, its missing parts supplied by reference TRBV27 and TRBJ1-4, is EAQVTQNPRYLITVTGKKLTVTCSQNMNHEYMSWYRQDPGLGLRQIYYSMNVEVTDKGDVPEGYKVSRKEKRNFPLILESPSPNQTSLYFCASSLSGTAPEKLFFGSGTQLSVL.

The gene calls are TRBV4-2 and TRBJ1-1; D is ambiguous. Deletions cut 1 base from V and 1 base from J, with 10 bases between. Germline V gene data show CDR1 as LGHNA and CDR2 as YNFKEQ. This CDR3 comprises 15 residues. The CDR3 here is CASSQVITENTEAFF. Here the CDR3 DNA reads TGTGCCAGCAGCCAAGTGATTACGGAGAACACTGAAGCTTTCTTT.